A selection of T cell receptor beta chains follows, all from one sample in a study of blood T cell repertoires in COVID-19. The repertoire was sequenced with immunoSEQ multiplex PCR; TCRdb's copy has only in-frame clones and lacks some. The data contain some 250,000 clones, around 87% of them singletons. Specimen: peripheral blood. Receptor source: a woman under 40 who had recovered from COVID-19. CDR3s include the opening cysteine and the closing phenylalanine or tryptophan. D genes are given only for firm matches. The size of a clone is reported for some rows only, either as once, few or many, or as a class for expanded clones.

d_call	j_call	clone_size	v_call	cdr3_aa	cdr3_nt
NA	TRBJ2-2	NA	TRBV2	CASRGAGELFF	TGTGCCAGCAGGGGAGCCGGGGAGCTGTTTTTT
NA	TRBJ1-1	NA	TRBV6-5	CASSYSGLGAFF	TGTGCCAGCAGTTACTCCGGACTTGGAGCTTTCTTT
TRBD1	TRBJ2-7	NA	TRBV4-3	CASSLGTGGGSYEQYF	TGCGCCAGCAGCCTAGGGACAGGGGGTGGCTCCTACGAGCAGTACTTC
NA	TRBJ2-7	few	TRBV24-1	CATSRAGSNSYEQYF	TGTGCCACCAGCAGGGCAGGGTCTAACTCCTACGAGCAGTACTTC
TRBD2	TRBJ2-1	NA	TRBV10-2	CASSDSSGGAQTQFF	TGCGCCAGCAGTGACTCTAGCGGGGGGGCCCAGACGCAGTTCTTC
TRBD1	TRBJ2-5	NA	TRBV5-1	CASSSGQGAWETQYF	TGCGCCAGCAGCTCCGGACAGGGGGCCTGGGAGACCCAGTACTTC
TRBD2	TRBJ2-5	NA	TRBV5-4	CASSIRIAGGGETQYF	TGTGCCAGCAGCATCCGGATAGCGGGGGGGGGAGAGACCCAGTACTTC
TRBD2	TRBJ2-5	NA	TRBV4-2	CASSHAVAGGQETQYF	TGTGCCAGCAGCCACGCCGTAGCGGGGGGCCAAGAGACCCAGTACTTC
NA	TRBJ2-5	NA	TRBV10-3	CAISEARGETQYF	TGTGCCATCAGTGAAGCTAGGGGTGAGACCCAGTACTTC
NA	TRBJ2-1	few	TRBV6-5	CASSSSGDEQFF	TGTGCCAGCAGTTCTTCAGGGGATGAGCAGTTCTTC
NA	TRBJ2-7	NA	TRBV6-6	CASSYPGGSLEQYF	TGTGCCAGCAGTTACCCAGGAGGGAGTCTAGAGCAGTACTTC
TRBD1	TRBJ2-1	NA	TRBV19	CASSNRGPHGNEQFF	TGTGCCAGTAGTAACAGGGGGCCTCATGGCAATGAGCAGTTCTTC
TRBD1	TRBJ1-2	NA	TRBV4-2	CASSQGTGVNYGYTF	TGTGCCAGCAGCCAAGGGACAGGGGTTAACTATGGCTACACCTTC
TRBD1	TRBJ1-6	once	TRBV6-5	CASRIGTGYSPLHF	TGTGCCAGCAGGATCGGGACAGGGTATTCACCCCTCCACTTT
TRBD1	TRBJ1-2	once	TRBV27	CASSLSDRDGYTF	TGTGCCAGCAGTTTATCGGACAGGGATGGCTACACCTTC
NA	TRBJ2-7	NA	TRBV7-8	CASSLGPGRYEQYF	TGTGCCAGCAGCTTAGGTCCAGGGCGCTACGAGCAGTACTTC
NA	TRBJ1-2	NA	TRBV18	CASSLNNIEYGYTF	TGTGCCAGCTCACTGAATAATATTGAGTATGGCTACACCTTC
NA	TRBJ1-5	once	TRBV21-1	CASSKDIQRKHQPQHF	TGTGCCAGCAGCAAAGATATCCAGCGCAAGCATCAGCCCCAGCATTTT
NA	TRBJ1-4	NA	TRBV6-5	CASSLSATNEKLFF	TGTGCCAGCAGTCTCAGTGCAACTAATGAAAAACTGTTTTTT
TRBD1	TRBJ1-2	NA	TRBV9	CASMGGQGGYGYTF	TGTGCCAGCATGGGGGGACAGGGAGGATATGGCTACACCTTC
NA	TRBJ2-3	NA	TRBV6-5	CASSPPERTQYF	TGTGCCAGCAGCCCCCCCGAGAGGACGCAGTATTTT
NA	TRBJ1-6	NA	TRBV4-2	CASSLIRHFNSPLHF	TGTGCCAGCAGCCTTATTCGACATTTTAATTCACCCCTCCACTTT
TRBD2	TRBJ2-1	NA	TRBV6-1	CASSELAGGISYNEQFF	TGTGCCAGCAGTGAGCTAGCGGGGGGAATTTCCTACAATGAGCAGTTCTTC
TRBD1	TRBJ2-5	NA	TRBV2	CASSEQGVWETQYF	TGTGCCAGCAGTGAACAGGGGGTGTGGGAGACCCAGTACTTC
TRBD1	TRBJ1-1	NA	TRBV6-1	CASSQAQARGPKGEAFF	TGTGCCAGCAGTCAAGCCCAAGCCAGGGGGCCAAAAGGGGAAGCTTTCTTT
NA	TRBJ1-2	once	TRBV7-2	CASRPGTAAFTF	TGTGCCAGCAGACCCGGGACTGCCGCTTTCACCTTC
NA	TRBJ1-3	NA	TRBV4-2	CASSQARTGNTIYF	TGTGCCAGCAGCCAAGCCAGGACAGGAAACACCATATATTTT
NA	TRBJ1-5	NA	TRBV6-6	CASSYPSGNQPQHF	TGTGCCAGCAGTTACCCTTCGGGCAATCAGCCCCAGCATTTT
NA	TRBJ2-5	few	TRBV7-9	CASSLTGQFGEETQYF	TGTGCCAGCAGCCTAACCGGACAGTTCGGGGAAGAGACCCAGTACTTC
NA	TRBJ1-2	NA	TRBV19	CASSPPMPGIDGYTF	TGTGCCAGTAGTCCCCCCATGCCAGGGATTGATGGCTACACCTTC
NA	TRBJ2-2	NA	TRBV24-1	CATSDPLGELFF	TGTGCCACCAGTGATCCCTTGGGGGAGCTGTTTTTT
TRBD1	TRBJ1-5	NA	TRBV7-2	CASSIGQGGQPQHF	TGTGCCAGCAGCATAGGACAGGGAGGTCAGCCCCAGCATTTT
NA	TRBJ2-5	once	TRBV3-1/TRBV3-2	CASSHGQTQETQYF	TGTGCCAGCAGTCATGGACAGACCCAAGAGACCCAGTACTTC
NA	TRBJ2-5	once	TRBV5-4	CASSSPGGFQTQYF	TGTGCCAGCAGCTCCCCCGGAGGTTTTCAGACCCAGTACTTC
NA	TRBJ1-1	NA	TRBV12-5	CASGLALAGGRTEAFF	TGTGCTAGTGGTTTGGCACTCGCGGGGGGTCGAACTGAAGCTTTCTTT
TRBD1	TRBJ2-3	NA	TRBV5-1	CASSSQGPSTDTQYF	TGCGCCAGCAGCTCACAGGGGCCGTCCACAGATACGCAGTATTTT
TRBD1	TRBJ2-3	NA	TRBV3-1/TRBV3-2	CASSQVPGGGSDTQYF	TGTGCCAGCAGCCAAGTCCCAGGGGGCGGTTCAGATACGCAGTATTTT
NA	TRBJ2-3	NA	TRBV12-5	CASGSPLSGSTDTQYF	TGTGCTAGTGGTTCGCCCCTTAGCGGTAGTACAGATACGCAGTATTTT
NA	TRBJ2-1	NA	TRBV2	CASRLSGYSYNEQFF	TGTGCCAGCAGATTAAGCGGATACTCCTACAATGAGCAGTTCTTC
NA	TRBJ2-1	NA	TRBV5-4	CASSPGGSNEQFF	TGTGCCAGCAGTCCTGGAGGGTCAAATGAGCAGTTCTTC
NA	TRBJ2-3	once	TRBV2	CASSEWARATDTQYF	TGTGCCAGCAGTGAATGGGCCAGGGCAACAGATACGCAGTATTTT
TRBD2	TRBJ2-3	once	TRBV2	CASSEAGGSTDTQYF	TGTGCCAGCAGTGAGGCGGGGGGGTCCACAGATACGCAGTATTTT
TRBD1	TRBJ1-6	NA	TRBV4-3	CASGTGTDNSPLHF	TGCGCCAGCGGGACCGGGACAGATAATTCACCCCTCCACTTT
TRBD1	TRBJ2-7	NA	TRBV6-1	CASSEIGTEGFEQYF	TGTGCCAGCAGTGAAATTGGGACAGAAGGTTTCGAGCAGTACTTC
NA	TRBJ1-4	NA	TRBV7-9	CASSSARKLFF	TGTGCCAGCAGCTCCGCGAGAAAACTGTTTTTT
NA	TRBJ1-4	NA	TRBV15	CATSRGVNGYSAVGEKLFF	TGTGCCACCAGCAGAGGGGTCAACGGGTATTCAGCCGTCGGTGAAAAACTGTTTTTT
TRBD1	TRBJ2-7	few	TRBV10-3	CAIRGQGANEQYF	TGTGCCATCAGGGGACAGGGGGCGAACGAGCAGTACTTC
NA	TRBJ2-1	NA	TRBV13	CASSPSGSNEQFF	TGTGCCAGCAGCCCCTCGGGGTCCAATGAGCAGTTCTTC
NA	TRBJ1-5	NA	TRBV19	CASSIDFWAGDYSNQPQHF	TGTGCCAGTAGTATAGATTTTTGGGCAGGGGATTATAGCAATCAGCCCCAGCATTTT
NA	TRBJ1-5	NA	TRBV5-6	CASSFVGGNQPQHF	TGTGCCAGCAGCTTTGTAGGGGGCAATCAGCCCCAGCATTTT
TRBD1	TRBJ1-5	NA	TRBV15	CATSAMGQDRHF	TGTGCCACCAGCGCCATGGGACAGGATCGGCATTTT
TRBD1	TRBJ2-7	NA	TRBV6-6	CASRRSDRVYEQYF	TGTGCCAGCAGGCGCTCGGACAGGGTCTACGAGCAGTACTTC
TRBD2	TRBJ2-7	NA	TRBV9	CASSLGLAGANSYEQYF	TGTGCCAGCAGCTTAGGACTAGCGGGGGCGAACTCCTACGAGCAGTACTTC
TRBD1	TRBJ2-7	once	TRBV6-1	CASSERVDRRWYEQYF	TGTGCCAGCAGTGAAAGGGTGGACAGGAGGTGGTACGAGCAGTACTTC